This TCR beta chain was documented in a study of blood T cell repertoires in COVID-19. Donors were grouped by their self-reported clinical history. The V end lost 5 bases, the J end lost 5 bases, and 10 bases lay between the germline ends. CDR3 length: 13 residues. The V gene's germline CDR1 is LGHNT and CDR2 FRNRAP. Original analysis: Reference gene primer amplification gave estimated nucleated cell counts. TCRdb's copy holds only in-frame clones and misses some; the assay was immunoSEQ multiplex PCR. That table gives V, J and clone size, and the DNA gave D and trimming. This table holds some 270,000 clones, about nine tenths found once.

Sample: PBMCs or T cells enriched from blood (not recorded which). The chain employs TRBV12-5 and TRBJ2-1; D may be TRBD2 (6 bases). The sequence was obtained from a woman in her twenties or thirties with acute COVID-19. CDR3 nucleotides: TGTGCTAGTGGTCCCGGGACTGACAATGAGCAGTTCTTC. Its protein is CASGPGTDNEQFF.